This T cell receptor beta chain came from a study of PD-1 blockade in classical Hodgkin lymphoma. The length of the CDR3 is 15 residues. Germline CDR1 reads SGHTA; CDR2 reads FQGNSA. After removal of 6 bases from V and 1 base from J, the junction contained 6 bases not matched to a gene. Method: immunoSEQ multiplex PCR; TCRdb's copy keeps in-frame clones and lacks some. The repertoire holds some 96,000 clones, with more than 80% as singletons. Regarding the study as a whole: Reports indicated that newly diagnosed patients had lower baseline TCR diversity than healthy donors did. Initiation of nivolumab under 1 year after ASCT led to exclusion of patients. By C4D1, CD4+ diversity increased significantly, especially in complete responders. What drove the repertoire differences, possibly disease activity or prior therapy, has not been defined.

Relapses following autologous stem cell transplantation were seen in all patients, with brentuximab vedotin exposure varying. As for this clone: Antigen unknown.

Specimen: peripheral blood mononuclear cells (PBMCs), collected before the second cycle of nivolumab. The sequence was collected from a human donor with classical Hodgkin lymphoma. The V call is TRBV7-2, the J call TRBJ2-3; 8 nucleotides line up with TRBD2. CDR3: CASRPPGLGTDTQYF. CDR3 in DNA: TGTGCCAGCAGACCACCGGGACTAGGCACAGATACGCAGTATTTT.